One and the same sample provided the 31 T cell receptor beta chains below, sequenced in a study of fetal regulatory T cell absence and autoimmunity. Libraries were prepared by immunoSEQ multiplex PCR; TCRdb keeps only in-frame clonotypes and omits some of them. This table has around 100,000 clones, roughly 70% appearing once. The sample was pancreas tissue. Source of these receptors: a male donor with IPEX syndrome.

The V call is TRBV7-2, the J call TRBJ2-7, with 7 bases matching TRBD1. The CDR3 contains 15 residues. J lost 3 bases, V lost 5 bases, and 10 bases had no gene match. Germline CDR1 is SGHTA and CDR2 is FQGNSA. The CDR3, as DNA: TGTGCCAGCAGCCCCCTTGACAGGGTCCTCTACGAGCAGTACTTC. This encodes CASSPLDRVLYEQYF.

V is TRBV27 and J is TRBJ2-1, with 9 nucleotides matching TRBD2. CDR1 is MNHEY, CDR2 SMNVEV, per germline (reference sequence). This CDR3 region has 15 residues. J lost 0 bases, V lost 6 bases, and 3 bases had no gene match. CDR3 nucleotides: TGTGCCAGCAGCTTTAGCGGGGGCTCCTACAATGAGCAGTTCTTC. Amino acid sequence: CASSFSGGSYNEQFF.

The sample holds a few counts of this clone. The CDR3 bases are TGTGCCAGCAGATCACAGGGCTATGGCTACACCTTC. It translates to CASRSQGYGYTF. The V gene is TRBV6-6, the J gene TRBJ1-2; the D gene is possibly TRBD1 (6 bases). Trimming stripped 6 bases from V and 4 bases from J, with 9 bases between. The CDR3 consists of 12 residues. Germline V CDR1 and CDR2: MNHNY, SVGAGI (reference sequence).

This chain links TRBV6-6 with TRBJ2-7, with 8 bases aligning to TRBD1. The CDR3 loop spans 16 amino acids. V lost 0 bases and J lost 2; bases outside the gene matches: 6. Germline values: CDR1 MNHNY, CDR2 SVGAGI (reference sequence). This chain's CDR3 is CASSYSLPGGAYEQYF. CDR3 sequence (DNA): TGTGCCAGCAGTTACTCCCTACCAGGGGGCGCCTACGAGCAGTACTTC.

The V and J genes are TRBV4-1 and TRBJ2-1; possible D gene TRBD2, 6 bases. Germline V gene lookup returns CDR1 MGHRA and CDR2 YSYEKL. This CDR3 region has 15 residues. Trimming stripped 1 base from V and 4 bases from J, with 11 bases between. Here the CDR3 DNA reads TGCGCCAGCAGCCAAGTGCGGACTAAGTACAATGAGCAGTTCTTC. Its translation: CASSQVRTKYNEQFF.

This chain joins TRBV11-3 and TRBJ1-1; no clear D gene. Germline assignment: CDR1 SGHNT and CDR2 YENEEA. Trimming pared 1 base from V and 1 base from J, leaving 7 bases between. The CDR3 covers 14 residues. The CDR3, as DNA: TGTGCCAGCAGCTTAGGTCACTCGAACACTGAAGCTTTCTTT. Amino acids: CASSLGHSNTEAFF.

The chain carries TRBV19 and TRBJ1-5; D remains ambiguous. Germline CDR1 reads LNHDA; CDR2 reads SQIVND (reference sequence). V was trimmed by 1 base and J by 3 bases, leaving 7 bases between them. CDR3 length equals 14 residues. CDR3 region: CASSIGRFNQPQHF. Written as DNA, the CDR3 is TGTGCCAGTAGTATAGGACGGTTCAATCAGCCCCAGCATTTT.

The rearrangement joins TRBV6-5 to TRBJ2-7, with a tentative D call TRBD1 (6 bases). The V gene lost 5 bases and the J gene lost 0 bases, with 8 bases spanning the gap. This CDR3 is 13 amino acids long. Germline V gene data show CDR1 as MNHEY and CDR2 as SVGAGI. The CDR3 region has the DNA TGTGCCAGCAGTCCACAGGGCTCCTACGAGCAGTACTTC. This translates into CASSPQGSYEQYF.

The genes are TRBV5-1 and TRBJ2-2, with TRBD1 matching 12 bases. J lost 5 bases, V lost 2 bases, and 7 bases had no gene match. Germline lookup yields CDR1 SGHRS and CDR2 YFSETQ. The CDR3 consists of 17 residues. The CDR3 loop is CASSFSGTGGRTGELFF. DNA for the CDR3: TGCGCCAGCAGCTTCTCCGGGACAGGGGGCAGAACCGGGGAGCTGTTTTTT.

This clone was seen only a few times. This rearrangement joins TRBV2 to TRBJ1-2; D not resolved. The CDR3 is 13 residues long. Germline loops: CDR1 SNHLY, CDR2 FYNNEI. V was shortened by 1 base and J by 4 bases, with 7 bases between the two germline ends. The chain's CDR3 is CASSEVLTYGYTF. In nucleotides, the CDR3 is TGTGCCAGCAGTGAAGTTCTGACCTATGGCTACACCTTC.

V is TRBV5-8 and J is TRBJ1-5; D is perhaps TRBD1 (6 bases). V was trimmed by 1 base and J by 1 base, leaving 18 bases between them. Looked up from germline, CDR1 is SGHTS and CDR2 is YDEGEE. There are 18 residues in the CDR3. The CDR3 spells CASSLSLGSGGSNQPQHF. In DNA form, the CDR3 reads TGTGCCAGCAGCTTGAGCTTAGGATCGGGGGGCAGCAATCAGCCCCAGCATTTT.

The chain couples TRBV13 to TRBJ2-2; TRBD2 aligns across 7 bases. Per the germline V gene, CDR1 is PRHDT and CDR2 is FYEKMQ (reference sequence). There are 15 residues in the CDR3. Trimming took 1 base from V and 4 from J; bases not matched to a gene: 3. This chain's CDR3 is CASSLAGGFTGELFF. CDR3 coding DNA: TGTGCCAGCAGCTTAGCGGGAGGATTCACCGGGGAGCTGTTTTTT. Together with reference TRBV13 and TRBJ2-2, the CDR3 gives the full variable domain: AAGVIQSPRHLIKEKRETATLKCYPIPRHDTVYWYQQGPGQDPQFLISFYEKMQSDKGSIPDRFSAQQFSDYHSELNMSSLELGDSALYFCASSLAGGFTGELFFGEGSRLTVL.

The chain uses TRBV6-5 and TRBJ2-5, with D possibly being TRBD1 or TRBD2 (7 bases each). With 0 bases removed from V and 3 bases from J, the gap between germline ends came to 11 bases. The CDR3 has 15 amino acids. In germline, CDR1 is MNHEY, CDR2 SVGAGI. The CDR3 sequence is CASSYSPGGEETQYF. CDR3 nucleotides: TGTGCCAGCAGTTACTCGCCAGGGGGGGAAGAGACCCAGTACTTC.

Here the CDR3 reads CASSDGVSRNEQFF. CDR3 nucleotide sequence: TGCGCCAGCAGCGATGGGGTCTCCCGGAATGAGCAGTTCTTC. V is TRBV4-3 and J is TRBJ2-1; D remains ambiguous. Trimming removed 5 bases at V and 7 bases at J, with 15 bases between. The V gene's germline CDR1 is LGHNA and CDR2 YSLEER. The CDR3 extends over 14 amino acids.

The chain is built from TRBV6-5 and TRBJ2-7; possible D gene TRBD2, 5 bases. CDR1 and CDR2 from the germline V gene are MNHEY and SVGAGI. This CDR3 has 14 amino acids. With 3 bases removed from V and 5 bases from J, the gap between germline ends came to 14 bases. CDR3 residues: CASSYGTGLNEQYF. CDR3 sequence (DNA): TGTGCCAGCAGTTATGGTACGGGATTAAACGAGCAGTACTTC.

This chain joins TRBV29-1 and TRBJ2-3, with D uncertain. This CDR3 has 13 residues. In germline, CDR1 is SQVTM, CDR2 ANQGSEA. V dropped 3 bases and J dropped 1 base, with 8 bases sitting between them. The CDR3 bases are TGCAGCGTTGATCCCGTCCGCACAGATACGCAGTATTTT. Translated: CSVDPVRTDTQYF.

The chain carries TRBV6-1 and TRBJ1-5; 7 bases map to TRBD1. In germline, CDR1 is MNHNS, CDR2 SASEGT. CDR3 length: 14 amino acids. The junction had 10 bases not matched to a gene; V was cut back by 7 bases and J by 7 bases. CDR3 nucleotide sequence: TGTGCCAGCACCAGACTCGACAGGGCCCAGCCCCAGCATTTT. It translates to CASTRLDRAQPQHF.

This clone was seen only a few times. This rearrangement joins TRBV7-2 to TRBJ2-3; no reliable D call. There are 13 residues in the CDR3. Trimming took off 3 bases at V and 4 bases at J, with 8 bases between the two ends. Germline values: CDR1 SGHTA, CDR2 FQGNSA. DNA for the CDR3: TGTGCCAGCAGCTTTTCGGTCCCAGATACGCAGTATTTT. It specifies CASSFSVPDTQYF.

This clone was detected a few times. This chain joins TRBV19 and TRBJ1-4; D ambiguous. V lost 5 bases and J lost 3, with 13 bases in between. The CDR3 sequence is 15 residues long. Germline values: CDR1 LNHDA, CDR2 SQIVND (reference sequence). The CDR3 nucleotides are TGTGCCAGTAGTGCAGTTATGGCCCCTAATGAAAAACTGTTTTTT. Residues: CASSAVMAPNEKLFF.

CDR3 in DNA: TGTGCCAGCAGTTTCCAGGGTACCACTGAAGCTTTCTTT. This codes for CASSFQGTTEAFF. The V gene is TRBV27, the J gene TRBJ1-1; D perhaps matches TRBD1 (5 bases). CDR3 length: 13 residues. Germline V gene sequence: CDR1 MNHEY, CDR2 SMNVEV (reference sequence). V shed 3 bases and J shed 4 bases, with 9 bases lying between them.

This clone was seen a few times. The chain couples TRBV6-6 to TRBJ1-4; D may be TRBD1 (6 bases). Between the trimmed V and J ends, which lost 5 bases and 8 bases, there was a span of 9 bases. Germline V CDR1 and CDR2: MNHNY, SVGAGI (reference sequence). The CDR3 has 12 residues. CDR3 DNA sequence: TGTGCCAGCAGTAGTGACAGGGAAAAACTGTTTTTT. Protein: CASSSDREKLFF.

J is TRBJ2-1 and V is TRBV19, with D tentatively TRBD1 or TRBD2 (5 bases each). Germline V CDR1 and CDR2: LNHDA, SQIVND (reference sequence). V was trimmed by 5 bases and J by 9 bases, leaving 8 bases between them. The CDR3 sequence is 11 residues long. This chain's CDR3 is CASSEGSEQFF. The CDR3 DNA is TGTGCCAGTAGTGAGGGGTCTGAGCAGTTCTTC.

The J gene is TRBJ1-6, the V gene TRBV30; 7 bases line up with TRBD1. Germline V gives CDR1 GTSNPN, CDR2 SVGIG (reference sequence). The V segment lost 6 bases and the J segment 9 bases; nucleotides outside the gene matches: 8. The CDR3 loop spans 13 amino acids. The CDR3 reads CACRQGGGSPLHF. The CDR3 nucleotides are TGTGCCTGTCGTCAGGGGGGTGGTTCACCCCTCCACTTT.

V usage is TRBV13 and J usage is TRBJ2-7; 11 bases fit TRBD2. The CDR3 has 14 amino acids. With V trimmed by 5 bases and J by 2 bases, 2 bases remained unmatched. Germline CDR1 and CDR2: PRHDT and FYEKMQ (reference sequence). As DNA, the CDR3 is TGTGCCAGCAGCGTGGGACTAGCGGCCTACGAGCAGTACTTC. This gives the protein CASSVGLAAYEQYF.

This chain links TRBV19 with TRBJ1-3; D gene uncertain. The CDR3 runs 13 residues. V gave up 4 bases and J gave up 1 base, with 5 bases separating them. Per germline, CDR1 LNHDA and CDR2 SQIVND (reference sequence). The CDR3 DNA reads TGTGCCAGTAGTAGCCTATCTGGAAACACCATATATTTT. It codes for CASSSLSGNTIYF.

This rearrangement joins TRBV15 to TRBJ2-7; D is possibly TRBD2 (7 bases). The CDR3 sequence is 15 residues long. Germline loops: CDR1 LNHNV, CDR2 YYDKDF (reference sequence). V was cut by 0 bases and J by 3 bases, with 12 bases left in between. The CDR3 DNA reads TGTGCCACCAGCAGAGATCGGGGGGCATACTACGAGCAGTACTTC. Protein sequence: CATSRDRGAYYEQYF. Combining the CDR3 with reference TRBV15 and TRBJ2-7 gives the whole variable domain DAMVIQNPRYQVTQFGKPVTLSCSQTLNHNVMYWYQQKSSQAPKLLFHYYDKDFNNEADTPDNFQSRRPNTSFCFLDIRSPGLGDTAMYLCATSRDRGAYYEQYFGPGTRLTVT.

This clone has more than one count but fewer than ten. The rearrangement joins TRBV18 to TRBJ2-1, with TRBD2 as a possible D gene (5 bases). The CDR3 extends over 14 amino acids. V gave up 2 bases and J gave up 1 base, with 6 bases separating them. Per the germline V gene, CDR1 is KGHSH and CDR2 is LQKENI. CDR3 bases: TGTGCCAGCTCACCAGGCGGGTCCTACAATGAGCAGTTCTTC. Translation gives CASSPGGSYNEQFF.

The chain links TRBV11-2 to TRBJ2-7, with no clear D. This CDR3 is 14 amino acids long. Per germline, CDR1 SGHAT and CDR2 FQNNGV. V shed 2 bases and J shed 2 bases, with 10 bases lying between them. CDR3 bases: TGTGCCAGCAGCTTAAACGACTTGACCTACGAGCAGTACTTC. It specifies CASSLNDLTYEQYF.

The chain joins TRBV30 to TRBJ2-7; 10 bases align to TRBD1. The CDR3 runs 13 residues. Trimming took 1 base from V and 3 from J; bases not matched to a gene: 0. Germline V gene data show CDR1 as GTSNPN and CDR2 as SVGIG (reference sequence). The chain's CDR3 is CAWSGTGGYEQYF. The DNA for the CDR3 is TGTGCCTGGAGTGGGACAGGGGGCTACGAGCAGTACTTC.

The chain carries TRBV27 and TRBJ2-1, with 10 bases that match TRBD2. CDR3 length equals 19 residues. J lost 0 bases, V lost 3 bases, and 11 bases had no gene match. The germline V gene encodes CDR1 MNHEY and CDR2 SMNVEV (reference sequence). In nucleotides, the CDR3 is TGTGCCAGCAGTTTTAAGGGAGGGACTAGCGCGTTCTCCTACAATGAGCAGTTCTTC. Translation gives CASSFKGGTSAFSYNEQFF.

The chain links TRBV19 to TRBJ1-3; 7 nucleotides align to TRBD1. V lost 4 bases, J lost 0 bases, and 3 bases stayed unmatched. Germline V CDR1 and CDR2: LNHDA, SQIVND (reference sequence). The CDR3 is 15 residues long. For the CDR3, the DNA is TGTGCCAGTAGTAAAAGGGACAGCTCTGGAAACACCATATATTTT. Translating gives CASSKRDSSGNTIYF. Combining the CDR3 with reference TRBV19 and TRBJ1-3 gives the whole variable domain DGGITQSPKYLFRKEGQNVTLSCEQNLNHDAMYWYRQDPGQGLRLIYYSQIVNDFQKGDIAEGYSVSREKKESFPLTVTSAQKNPTAFYLCASSKRDSSGNTIYFGEGSWLTVV.